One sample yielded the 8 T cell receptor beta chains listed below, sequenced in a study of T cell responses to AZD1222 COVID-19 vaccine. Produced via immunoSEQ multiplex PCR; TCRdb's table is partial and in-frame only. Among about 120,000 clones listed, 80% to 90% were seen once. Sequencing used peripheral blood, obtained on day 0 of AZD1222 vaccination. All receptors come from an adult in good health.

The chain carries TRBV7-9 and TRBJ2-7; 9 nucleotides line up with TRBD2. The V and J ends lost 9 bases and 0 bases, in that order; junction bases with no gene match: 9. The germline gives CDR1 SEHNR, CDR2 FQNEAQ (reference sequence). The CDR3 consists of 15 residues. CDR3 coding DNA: TGTGCCAGTGTTAGCGGGGGCCCTGTCTCCTACGAGCAGTACTTC. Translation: CASVSGGPVSYEQYF.

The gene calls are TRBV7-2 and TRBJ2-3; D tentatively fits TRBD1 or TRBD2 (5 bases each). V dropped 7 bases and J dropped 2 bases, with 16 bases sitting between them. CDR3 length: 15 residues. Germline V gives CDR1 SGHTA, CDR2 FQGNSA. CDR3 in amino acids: CASTPGPYDTDTQYF. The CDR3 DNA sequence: TGTGCCAGCACCCCGGGACCTTATGACACAGATACGCAGTATTTT.

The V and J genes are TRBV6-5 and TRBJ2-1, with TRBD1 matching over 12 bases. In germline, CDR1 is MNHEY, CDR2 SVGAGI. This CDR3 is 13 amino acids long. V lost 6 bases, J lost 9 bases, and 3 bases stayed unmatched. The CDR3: CASRGQGAGEQFF. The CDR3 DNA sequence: TGTGCCAGCAGGGGACAGGGGGCTGGTGAGCAGTTCTTC.

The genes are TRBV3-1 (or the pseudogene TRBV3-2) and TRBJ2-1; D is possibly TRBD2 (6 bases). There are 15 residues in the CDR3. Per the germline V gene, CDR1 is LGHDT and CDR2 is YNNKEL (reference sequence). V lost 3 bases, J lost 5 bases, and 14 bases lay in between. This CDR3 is CASSHPGLDHNEQFF. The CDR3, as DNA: TGTGCCAGCAGCCATCCGGGACTGGACCACAATGAGCAGTTCTTC.

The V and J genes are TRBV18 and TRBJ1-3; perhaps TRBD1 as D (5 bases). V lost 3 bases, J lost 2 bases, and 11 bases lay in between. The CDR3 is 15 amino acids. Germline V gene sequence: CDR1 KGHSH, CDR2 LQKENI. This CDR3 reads CASSPARATGNTIYF. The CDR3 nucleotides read TGTGCCAGCTCACCCGCCAGGGCTACTGGAAACACCATATATTTT.

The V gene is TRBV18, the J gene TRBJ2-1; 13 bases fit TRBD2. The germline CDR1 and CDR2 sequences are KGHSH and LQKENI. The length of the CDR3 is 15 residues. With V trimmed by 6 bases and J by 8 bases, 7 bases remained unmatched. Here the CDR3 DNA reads TGTGCCAGCTCTCCCCTACTAGCGGGGGGGGATGAGCAGTTCTTC. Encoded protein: CASSPLLAGGDEQFF. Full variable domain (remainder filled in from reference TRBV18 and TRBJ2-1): NAGVMQNPRHLVRRRGQEARLRCSPMKGHSHVYWYRQLPEEGLKFMVYLQKENIIDESGMPKERFSAEFPKEGPSILRIQQVVRGDSAAYFCASSPLLAGGDEQFFGPGTRLTVL.

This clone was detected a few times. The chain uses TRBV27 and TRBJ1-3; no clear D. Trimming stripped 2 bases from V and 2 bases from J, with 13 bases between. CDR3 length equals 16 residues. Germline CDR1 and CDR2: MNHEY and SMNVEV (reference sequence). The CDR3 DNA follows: TGTGCCAGCAGTTTAATCCCCGGTAAGACTGGAAACACCATATATTTT. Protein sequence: CASSLIPGKTGNTIYF.

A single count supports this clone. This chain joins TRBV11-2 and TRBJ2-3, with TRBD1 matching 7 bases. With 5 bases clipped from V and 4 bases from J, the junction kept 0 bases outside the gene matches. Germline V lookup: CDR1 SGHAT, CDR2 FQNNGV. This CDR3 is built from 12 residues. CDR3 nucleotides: TGTGCCAGCAGCACAGGGGCAGATACGCAGTATTTT. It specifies CASSTGADTQYF.